Below, 25 T cell receptor beta chains from the same sample are listed, as sequenced in a study of technical replicates of blood from a handful of donors. Clones were read by immunoSEQ multiplex PCR, and TCRdb kept only the in-frame ones, dropping some. The sample lists some 68,000 clones; nearly 97% were seen once. The sequenced sample was T cells isolated from PBMCs. The receptors shown here come from a human donor in good health.

CDR3 region: CASSPLLSGSYQPQHF. In DNA, the CDR3 is TGTGCCAGCAGCCCCCTATTGTCGGGGTCTTATCAGCCCCAGCATTTT. The gene calls are TRBV11-3 and TRBJ1-5, with D uncertain. Germline CDR1 and CDR2: SGHNT and YENEEA. V gave up 5 bases and J gave up 5 bases, with 19 bases separating them. The CDR3 has 16 amino acids.

J is TRBJ2-1 and V is TRBV11-3; TRBD1 agrees at 7 bases. The CDR3 spans 15 residues. The germline V gene encodes CDR1 SGHNT and CDR2 YENEEA. The J segment lost 2 bases and the V segment lost 3 bases, leaving 4 bases of the junction unmatched. The CDR3 coding sequence is TGTGCCAGCAGCTTGTATACAGGGGCCTACAATGAGCAGTTCTTC. Its translation: CASSLYTGAYNEQFF.

V and J are TRBV6-1 and TRBJ1-2; 11 nucleotides agree with TRBD1. Trimming at V came to 3 bases and at J to 6 bases, leaving 3 bases not matched to a gene. Germline CDR1 is MNHNS and CDR2 is SASEGT. CDR3 length equals 14 residues. CDR3 sequence (DNA): TGTGCCAGCAGTGAGACGGGACAGGGGGATGGCTACACCTTC. Translating gives CASSETGQGDGYTF.

The V and J genes are TRBV9 and TRBJ2-7; 10 bases fit TRBD1. V dropped 3 bases and J dropped 5; count of bases not matched to a gene: 11. Looked up from germline, CDR1 is SGDLS and CDR2 is YYNGEE. CDR3 length: 16 residues. The CDR3 nucleotides are TGTGCCAGCAGCGCCGGACAGGGGGAGGGGGATAACGAGCAGTACTTC. Encoded protein: CASSAGQGEGDNEQYF.

DNA of the CDR3: TGTGCCAGCAGTCAGGTGTGGACAGGTGAGGCTTTCTTT. It specifies CASSQVWTGEAFF. V usage is TRBV6-5 and J usage is TRBJ1-1, with 7 nucleotides matching TRBD1. The J segment lost 11 bases and the V segment lost 5 bases, leaving 11 bases of the junction unmatched. The germline V gene encodes CDR1 MNHEY and CDR2 SVGAGI. This CDR3 contains 13 residues.

The table lists this clone with a count of one. J is TRBJ2-7 and V is TRBV5-1; no clear D. Trimming stripped 4 bases from V and 3 bases from J, with 5 bases between. From germline, CDR1 is SGHRS and CDR2 YFSETQ. CDR3 size: 11 residues. CDR3 in amino acids: CASSEYYEQYF. CDR3 bases: TGCGCCAGCAGCGAGTACTACGAGCAGTACTTC. Filled out from reference TRBV5-1 and TRBJ2-7, the complete variable domain reads KAGVTQTPRYLIKTRGQQVTLSCSPISGHRSVSWYQQTPGQGLQFLFEYFSETQRNKGNFPGRFSGRQFSNSRSEMNVSTLELGDSALYLCASSEYYEQYFGPGTRLTVT.

The chain is built from TRBV5-6 and TRBJ2-1; D is uncertain. Germline CDR1 SGHDT, CDR2 YYEEEE. The V gene lost 4 bases and the J gene lost 8 bases, with 19 bases spanning the gap. The CDR3 sequence is 15 residues long. The CDR3 reads CASSAYNPLVDEQFF. CDR3 coding DNA: TGTGCCAGCAGCGCATATAACCCCCTAGTAGATGAGCAGTTCTTC.

The gene calls are TRBV6-1 and TRBJ1-5; tentative D call: TRBD1 (5 bases). The V gene lost 7 bases and the J gene lost 6 bases, with 16 bases spanning the gap. Germline loops: CDR1 MNHNS, CDR2 SASEGT. The CDR3 has 14 amino acids. This CDR3 reads CASTTGGVAQPQHF. DNA for the CDR3: TGTGCCAGCACCACCGGGGGGGTAGCTCAGCCCCAGCATTTT.

This chain joins TRBV5-1 and TRBJ1-5; 9 bases agree with TRBD1. V lost 4 bases, J lost 1 base, and 3 bases stayed unmatched. The germline gives CDR1 SGHRS, CDR2 YFSETQ. CDR3 size: 15 residues. The CDR3 region is CASSPGQGSNQPQHF. CDR3 DNA sequence: TGCGCCAGCAGCCCGGGACAGGGAAGCAATCAGCCCCAGCATTTT.

The J gene is TRBJ2-5, the V gene TRBV4-1, with 8 bases that match TRBD2. The CDR3 sequence is 20 residues long. Germline CDR1 MGHRA, CDR2 YSYEKL. Germline trimming cut 8 bases from V and 4 bases from J; bases unmatched to any gene: 27. CDR3 in DNA: TGCGCCAGCCGTGGGGTAGGGGTGAGCGGGAGAGGTGGGACCGGAGAGACCCAGTACTTC. Its protein is CASRGVGVSGRGGTGETQYF.

A few counts support this clone. This chain uses TRBV14 with TRBJ2-1; a possible D gene is TRBD2 (5 bases). The germline V and J ends were trimmed by 0 bases and 12 bases, with 9 bases remaining between them. The germline gives CDR1 SGHDN, CDR2 FVKESK. CDR3 length equals 12 residues. Written as DNA, the CDR3 is TGTGCCAGCAGCCAAGATAGCGCGGCGCAGTTCTTC. Encoded protein: CASSQDSAAQFF.

This clone has just one count. The chain uses TRBV2 and TRBJ2-4; possibly TRBD1 for D (6 bases). The CDR3 totals 15 residues. V was pared by 11 bases and J by 1 base, with 18 bases between. The germline V gene encodes CDR1 SNHLY and CDR2 FYNNEI. The CDR3 coding sequence is TGTGCCGGGGGATCACGACAGGCCGCCAAAAACATTCAGTACTTC. The encoded protein is CAGGSRQAAKNIQYF.

The rearrangement joins TRBV6-1 to TRBJ2-7, with 11 nucleotides matching TRBD2. V was pared by 6 bases and J by 0 bases, with 4 bases of the junction left unmatched. CDR3 length equals 15 residues. Germline CDR1 and CDR2: MNHNS and SASEGT. CDR3 coding DNA: TGTGCCAGCAGCCACACTAGCGGGGGCTCCTACGAGCAGTACTTC. This gives the protein CASSHTSGGSYEQYF.

The CDR3 DNA reads TGTGCCAGCAGCGTAGTGTCCATGAACACTGAAGCTTTCTTT. This translates into CASSVVSMNTEAFF. The V call is TRBV9, the J call TRBJ1-1; D remains ambiguous. The CDR3 runs 14 residues. From germline, CDR1 is SGDLS and CDR2 YYNGEE. V lost 0 bases and J 0 bases, leaving 6 bases between the germline ends.

J is TRBJ2-1 and V is TRBV5-1; D may be TRBD1 (5 bases). The V and J ends lost 5 bases and 16 bases respectively, with 19 bases between them. CDR3 length equals 12 residues. The germline gives CDR1 SGHRS, CDR2 YFSETQ. The CDR3 DNA reads TGCGCCAGCAGGGAAACTGACAGAGCTCCCTTCTTC. Translation: CASRETDRAPFF.

The chain employs TRBV7-9 and TRBJ1-2, with 11 bases fitting TRBD1. In germline, CDR1 is SEHNR, CDR2 FQNEAQ (reference sequence). V lost 2 bases and J lost 2; bases outside the gene matches: 7. The CDR3 spans 17 residues. This chain's CDR3 is CASSLYGQGALNYGYTF. The CDR3 bases are TGTGCCAGCAGCTTATACGGACAGGGGGCGTTGAACTATGGCTACACCTTC.

In DNA form, the CDR3 reads TGCGCCAGTACTAGCGGGAATTCCTACGAGCAGTACTTC. Translated, it gives CASTSGNSYEQYF. This chain uses TRBV4-1 with TRBJ2-7; 10 nucleotides agree with TRBD2. CDR3 length: 13 amino acids. V was pared by 9 bases and J by 1 base, with 3 bases of the junction left unmatched. Germline CDR1 MGHRA, CDR2 YSYEKL.

Regarding this clone: This specimen includes other DNA sequences encoding the same CDR3. The chain uses TRBV6-5 and TRBJ1-1; no clear D gene. CDR3 length equals 13 residues. Germline CDR1 reads MNHEY; CDR2 reads SVGAGI. The V gene lost 3 bases and the J gene lost 1 base, with 6 bases spanning the gap. CDR3 nucleotides: TGTGCCAGCAGTTATAGAGGGAACACTGAAGCTTTCTTT. Its translation is CASSYRGNTEAFF.

The V gene is TRBV6-1, the J gene TRBJ1-4; 8 bases match TRBD1. The ends lost 2 bases at V and 7 bases at J; junction bases unmatched: 6. The CDR3 has 15 residues. CDR1 and CDR2 from the germline V gene are MNHNS and SASEGT. CDR3 nucleotides: TGTGCCAGCAGTGAATCCTCAGGGGGCGGTGAAAAACTGTTTTTT. The encoded protein is CASSESSGGGEKLFF.

The chain combines TRBV19 with TRBJ1-2, with D hard to call. Trimming cost V 3 bases and J 4 bases, with 9 bases left between them. The CDR3 has 13 residues. Germline V CDR1 and CDR2: LNHDA, SQIVND (reference sequence). This chain's CDR3 is CASSIDGVYGYTF. The CDR3 DNA sequence: TGTGCCAGTAGTATCGACGGAGTCTATGGCTACACCTTC.

The gene calls are TRBV23-1 and TRBJ1-5; 7 bases map to TRBD1. TRBV23-1 is an open reading frame whose function is uncertain. V shed 4 bases and J 5 bases; nucleotides not matched to a gene: 5. The CDR3 length is 14 residues. The CDR3: CASSRQGWHQPQHF. The CDR3 DNA follows: TGCGCCAGCAGTCGACAGGGTTGGCATCAGCCCCAGCATTTT.

This chain joins TRBV6-1 and TRBJ2-4; D is unresolved. Germline V CDR1 and CDR2: MNHNS, SASEGT. Trimming cost V 7 bases and J 5 bases, with 9 bases left between them. This CDR3 has 12 residues. Written as DNA, the CDR3 is TGTGCCAGCATGGCGGCCCAAAACATTCAGTACTTC. Its translation: CASMAAQNIQYF.

The rearrangement links TRBV7-7 to TRBJ2-5, with 9 bases lining up with TRBD1. V was pared by 6 bases and J by 5 bases, with 10 bases of the junction left unmatched. CDR3 size: 15 residues. Germline V gene lookup returns CDR1 SSHAT and CDR2 FNYEAQ (reference sequence). The CDR3 DNA is TGTGCCAGCAGTTCTAGACAGGGGGGGTGGGAGACCCAGTACTTC. It is translated as CASSSRQGGWETQYF.

This chain links TRBV19 with TRBJ1-1; D uncertain. CDR1 is LNHDA and CDR2 is SQIVND in the germline V gene (reference sequence). Trimming shortened V by 3 bases and J by 1 base, and 15 bases separated the two germline ends. This CDR3 is built from 16 residues. The CDR3 reads CASSILAGIKNTEAFF. The CDR3 nucleotides read TGTGCCAGTAGTATCCTGGCAGGCATAAAGAACACTGAAGCTTTCTTT.

V is TRBV29-1 and J is TRBJ1-1; 7 positions match TRBD1. The CDR3 has 15 amino acids. CDR1 and CDR2 (germline): SQVTM, ANQGSEA. V trimming: 2 bases; J trimming: 0 bases; junction bases outside the gene matches: 6. The CDR3 DNA follows: TGCAGCGTTGAACCCCAGGGGGACGTGAACACTGAAGCTTTCTTT. It yields the protein CSVEPQGDVNTEAFF.